These T cell receptor beta chains were read from a single sample in a study of OX40 agonist ivuxolimab in advanced cancers. TCRdb's table, derived via immunoSEQ multiplex PCR, lists solely in-frame clones and lacks some. The table lists 20,000 to 25,000 clones, roughly nine tenths of them singletons, with 25% in the top ten. Sequencing used CD4+ or CD8+ T cells sorted from blood, obtained in a trial of the OX40 agonist ivuxolimab. These receptors were obtained from an adult with an advanced solid tumor such as melanoma, head and neck, liver or kidney cancer. The CDR3 runs from the conserved cysteine through the conserved F or W. The D gene is left open where the match is weak. Clone size is stated in some rows and not others, as once, few, many or a class when expanded.

CDR3 DNA: TGTGCCAGCAGCTTCCAGGGAAACACTGAAGCTTTCTTT
CDR3 protein: CASSFQGNTEAFF
V gene: TRBV27
clone size: .
J gene: TRBJ1-1
D gene: .

CDR3 DNA: TGTGCCACTCAGGCGGCAGATACGCAGTATTTT
CDR3 protein: CATQAADTQYF
V gene: TRBV19
clone size: .
J gene: TRBJ2-3
D gene: .

CDR3 DNA: TGTGCCAGCAGTTACGCTGGACAGGTAACCGGGGAGCTGTTTTTT
CDR3 protein: CASSYAGQVTGELFF
V gene: TRBV6-6
clone size: .
J gene: TRBJ2-2
D gene: TRBD1

CDR3 DNA: TGCGCCAGCAGCTTCCTAGTGAGAGGGGAGCTGTTTTTT
CDR3 protein: CASSFLVRGELFF
V gene: TRBV4-1
clone size: .
J gene: TRBJ2-2
D gene: .

CDR3 DNA: TGTGCCAGCAGCGTAGCAGCGGCTAGCACAGATACGCAGTATTTT
CDR3 protein: CASSVAAASTDTQYF
V gene: TRBV9
clone size: .
J gene: TRBJ2-3
D gene: .

CDR3 DNA: TGTGCCAGCAGTTTATCGGTAGAGGGCAATCAGCCCCAGCATTTT
CDR3 protein: CASSLSVEGNQPQHF
V gene: TRBV27
clone size: .
J gene: TRBJ1-5
D gene: .

CDR3 DNA: TGTGCCAGCAGCTTTATTAGCAGGGATGACACCGGGGAGCTGTTTTTT
CDR3 protein: CASSFISRDDTGELFF
V gene: TRBV7-6
clone size: .
J gene: TRBJ2-2
D gene: .

CDR3 DNA: TGTGCCAGCAGTCCGGCCCACCAAGAGACCCAGTACTTC
CDR3 protein: CASSPAHQETQYF
V gene: TRBV7-9
clone size: once
J gene: TRBJ2-5
D gene: .

CDR3 DNA: TGCGCCAGCAGGGAGACAGGGGGAAGTTCACCCCTCCACTTT
CDR3 protein: CASRETGGSSPLHF
V gene: TRBV10-2
clone size: .
J gene: TRBJ1-6
D gene: TRBD1

CDR3 DNA: TGTGCCTGGAGTGGTACCTCCCCAGAGACCCAGTACTTC
CDR3 protein: CAWSGTSPETQYF
V gene: TRBV30
clone size: .
J gene: TRBJ2-5
D gene: .

CDR3 DNA: TGTGCCAGCAGCCGGGGACTAGACTCCTACAATGAGCAGTTCTTC
CDR3 protein: CASSRGLDSYNEQFF
V gene: TRBV7-8
clone size: .
J gene: TRBJ2-1
D gene: TRBD2

CDR3 DNA: TGCGCCAGCAGCCAAGGTAGCGGGACTGAGCAGTTCTTC
CDR3 protein: CASSQGSGTEQFF
V gene: TRBV4-1
clone size: once
J gene: TRBJ2-1
D gene: TRBD2

CDR3 DNA: TGCGCCAGCAGCCCAGCGCCCGGAGCGGAGACCCCCGAGCAGTTCTTC
CDR3 protein: CASSPAPGAETPEQFF
V gene: TRBV4-3
clone size: .
J gene: TRBJ2-1
D gene: .

CDR3 DNA: TGTGCCAGCAGCTTAGGGACTAGCGGGGACTACCAAGAGACCCAGTACTTC
CDR3 protein: CASSLGTSGDYQETQYF
V gene: TRBV5-7
clone size: .
J gene: TRBJ2-5
D gene: TRBD2

CDR3 DNA: TGTGCCAGCAGCCGACAGGGGACGGCCTCTTGGGAGCAGTACTTC
CDR3 protein: CASSRQGTASWEQYF
V gene: TRBV7-9
clone size: .
J gene: TRBJ2-7
D gene: TRBD1

CDR3 DNA: TGTGCCAGCAGCACGGGACCGGCGGACGAGCAGTACTTC
CDR3 protein: CASSTGPADEQYF
V gene: TRBV7-9
clone size: .
J gene: TRBJ2-7
D gene: .

CDR3 DNA: TGCGCCAGCAGCCAAGAAAGCACGCATGGCTACACCTTC
CDR3 protein: CASSQESTHGYTF
V gene: TRBV4-1
clone size: .
J gene: TRBJ1-2
D gene: .

CDR3 DNA: TGTGCCAGCAGCGGTGGAGGACAGAACATTCAGTACTTC
CDR3 protein: CASSGGGQNIQYF
V gene: TRBV9
clone size: .
J gene: TRBJ2-4
D gene: .

CDR3 DNA: TGTGCCAGCAGTTTAACAACTAATGAAAAACTGTTTTTT
CDR3 protein: CASSLTTNEKLFF
V gene: TRBV28
clone size: .
J gene: TRBJ1-4
D gene: .

CDR3 DNA: TGTGCCAGCAGCTTAGCCTCAGGGAGGGAATATGGCTACACCTTC
CDR3 protein: CASSLASGREYGYTF
V gene: TRBV7-9
clone size: .
J gene: TRBJ1-2
D gene: .

CDR3 DNA: TGCGCCAGCAGCTTGTCCACAGATACGCAGTATTTT
CDR3 protein: CASSLSTDTQYF
V gene: TRBV5-1
clone size: .
J gene: TRBJ2-3
D gene: .

CDR3 DNA: TGTGCCAGCAGCTCGGGGGTGACCCAGTACTTC
CDR3 protein: CASSSGVTQYF
V gene: TRBV6-1
clone size: .
J gene: TRBJ2-5
D gene: .

CDR3 DNA: TGCGCCAGCAGCGGCGCCTCTGGGGCCAACGTCCTGACTTTC
CDR3 protein: CASSGASGANVLTF
V gene: TRBV4-1
clone size: .
J gene: TRBJ2-6
D gene: .

CDR3 DNA: TGTGCCAGCACCCCTAGCCTAGCTGCAGATACGCAGTATTTT
CDR3 protein: CASTPSLAADTQYF
V gene: TRBV7-9
clone size: .
J gene: TRBJ2-3
D gene: .

CDR3 DNA: TGCGCCAGCAGCCCACTTTTGCAGGGCAATGAGCAGTTCTTC
CDR3 protein: CASSPLLQGNEQFF
V gene: TRBV4-3
clone size: once
J gene: TRBJ2-1
D gene: .

CDR3 DNA: TGTGCCAGCAGCTCTAGCGTGTTCGGGGGCGGAGAGACCCAGTACTTC
CDR3 protein: CASSSSVFGGGETQYF
V gene: TRBV9
clone size: .
J gene: TRBJ2-5
D gene: .

CDR3 DNA: TGTGCCTGGAGTTACTCGCTCGGGGACTACGCGCAGTATTTT
CDR3 protein: CAWSYSLGDYAQYF
V gene: TRBV30
clone size: .
J gene: TRBJ2-3
D gene: TRBD2

CDR3 DNA: TGTGCCAGCAGCTCATATTACGAGCAGTACTTC
CDR3 protein: CASSSYYEQYF
V gene: TRBV7-9
clone size: .
J gene: TRBJ2-7
D gene: .

CDR3 DNA: TGTGCCAGCAGTTTGTTTACTAGCGGGGGTTCCCCCTACAATGAGCAGTTCTTC
CDR3 protein: CASSLFTSGGSPYNEQFF
V gene: TRBV27
clone size: .
J gene: TRBJ2-1
D gene: TRBD2

CDR3 DNA: TGTGCCAGCTCACCTCCGTCGGGGGGGCACGAGCAGTACTTC
CDR3 protein: CASSPPSGGHEQYF
V gene: TRBV18
clone size: .
J gene: TRBJ2-7
D gene: TRBD2

CDR3 DNA: TGTGCCAGCAGCCCGAAAAAAGAGGGCGGGACAGGGGACACCGGGGAGCTGTTTTTT
CDR3 protein: CASSPKKEGGTGDTGELFF
V gene: TRBV7-3
clone size: .
J gene: TRBJ2-2
D gene: TRBD1

CDR3 DNA: TGTGCCAGCAGCTTAGAAGGGCCCGGGAGGGGCACAGATACGCAGTATTTT
CDR3 protein: CASSLEGPGRGTDTQYF
V gene: TRBV7-2
clone size: few
J gene: TRBJ2-3
D gene: TRBD2

CDR3 DNA: TGCGCCAGCAGCCAAAGTGTAGCGGGATTGTCCTACGAGCAGTACTTC
CDR3 protein: CASSQSVAGLSYEQYF
V gene: TRBV4-1
clone size: .
J gene: TRBJ2-7
D gene: TRBD2

CDR3 DNA: TGCGCCAGCAGCTTGGAAGACACGTTGAGGGTTCCAAGCTCGGAGACCCAGTACTTC
CDR3 protein: CASSLEDTLRVPSSETQYF
V gene: TRBV5-1
clone size: .
J gene: TRBJ2-5
D gene: .

CDR3 DNA: TGTGCCACAGGCCGGGAGCGCCGAACAGAGACCCAGTACTTC
CDR3 protein: CATGRERRTETQYF
V gene: TRBV10-3
clone size: few
J gene: TRBJ2-5
D gene: .

CDR3 DNA: TGTGCCAGCAGTCTGACAGGGTTCGGCAATCAGCCCCAGCATTTT
CDR3 protein: CASSLTGFGNQPQHF
V gene: TRBV28
clone size: once
J gene: TRBJ1-5
D gene: TRBD1

CDR3 DNA: TGTGCCAGCAGCTTGAGGGCCAGAGGGATAGAGACCCAGTACTTC
CDR3 protein: CASSLRARGIETQYF
V gene: TRBV5-5
clone size: .
J gene: TRBJ2-5
D gene: .